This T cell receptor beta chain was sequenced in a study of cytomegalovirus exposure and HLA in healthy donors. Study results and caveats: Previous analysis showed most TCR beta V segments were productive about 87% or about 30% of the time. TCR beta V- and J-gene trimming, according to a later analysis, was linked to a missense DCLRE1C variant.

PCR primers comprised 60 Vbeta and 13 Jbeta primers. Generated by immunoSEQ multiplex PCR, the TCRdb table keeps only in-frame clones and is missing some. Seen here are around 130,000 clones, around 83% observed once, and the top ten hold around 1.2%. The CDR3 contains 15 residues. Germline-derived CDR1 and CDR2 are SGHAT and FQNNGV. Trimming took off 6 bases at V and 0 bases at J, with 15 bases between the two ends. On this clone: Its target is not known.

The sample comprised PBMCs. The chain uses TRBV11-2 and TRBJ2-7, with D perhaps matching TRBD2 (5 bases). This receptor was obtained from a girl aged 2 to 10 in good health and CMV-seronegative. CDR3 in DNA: TGTGCCAGCAGACGGCCGGGAACCAGCTCCTACGAGCAGTACTTC. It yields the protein CASRRPGTSSYEQYF.